The clone carrying this TCR beta chain was counted at least ten times. This record comes from a study of identical twins. Germline V gene sequence: CDR1 ENHRY, CDR2 SYGVKD. This CDR3 is built from 14 residues. V lost 2 bases, J lost 3 bases, and 9 bases lay in between. A single record per CDR3 protein comes from TCRdb applying MiXCR to the 5' RACE reads. The repertoire has about 200,000 distinct CDR3 sequences, under 8.5% of them found once; the top ten carry 14% to 15%. In addition, the sample was reused for a study of T cells expressing NK-cell markers. That paper notes: TCR beta repertoires came from sorted CD3+CD56+NKG2C+, CD3+CD56+NKG2C- and CD3+CD56-NKG2C+ T cells. NKG2C+ dominant clonotypes from 5 to 7 donors made up roughly 1.0-7.0% of CD8+ T cells. The CD3+CD56-NKG2C+ fraction was also led by these clonotypes in several donors.

Sequenced sample: CD8+ T cells sorted from blood. The receptor was isolated from a woman between 18 and 29 years old in good health. This chain connects TRBV10-3 to TRBJ2-3; no definite D call. CDR3 DNA sequence: TGTGCCATCAGTGAGGTCCCAGCTACAGATACGCAGTATTTT. The encoded protein is CAISEVPATDTQYF.